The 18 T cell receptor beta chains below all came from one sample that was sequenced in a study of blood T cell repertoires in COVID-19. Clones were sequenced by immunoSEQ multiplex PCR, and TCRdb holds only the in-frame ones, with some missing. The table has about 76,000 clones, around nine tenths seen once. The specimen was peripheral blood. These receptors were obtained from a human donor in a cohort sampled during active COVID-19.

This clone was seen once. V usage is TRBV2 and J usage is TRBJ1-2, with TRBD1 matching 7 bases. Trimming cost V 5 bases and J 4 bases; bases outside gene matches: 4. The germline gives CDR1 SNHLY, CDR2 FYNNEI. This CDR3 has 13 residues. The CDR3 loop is CASSTRDSYGYTF. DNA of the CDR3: TGTGCCAGCAGTACCCGGGACAGCTATGGCTACACCTTC.

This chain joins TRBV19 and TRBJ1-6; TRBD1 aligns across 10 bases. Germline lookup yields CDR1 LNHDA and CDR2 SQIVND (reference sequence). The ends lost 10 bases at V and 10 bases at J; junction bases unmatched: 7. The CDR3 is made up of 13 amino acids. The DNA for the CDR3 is TGTGCCACCTCGGGACAGGGGCAATCACCCCTCCACTTT. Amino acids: CATSGQGQSPLHF.

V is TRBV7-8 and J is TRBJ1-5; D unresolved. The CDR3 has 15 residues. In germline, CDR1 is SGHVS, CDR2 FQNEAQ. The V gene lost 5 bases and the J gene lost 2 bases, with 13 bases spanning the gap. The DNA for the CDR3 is TGTGCCAGCAGCCCAAGGCGGAGTCGCAATCAGCCCCAGCATTTT. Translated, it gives CASSPRRSRNQPQHF.

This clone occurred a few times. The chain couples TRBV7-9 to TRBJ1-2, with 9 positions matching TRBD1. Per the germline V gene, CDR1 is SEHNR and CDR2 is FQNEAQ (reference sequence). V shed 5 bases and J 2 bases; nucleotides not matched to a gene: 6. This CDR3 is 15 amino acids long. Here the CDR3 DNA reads TGTGCCAGCAGCCCTGGGACAGGGCTGAACTATGGCTACACCTTC. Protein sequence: CASSPGTGLNYGYTF. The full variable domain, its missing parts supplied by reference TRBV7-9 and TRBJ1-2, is DTGVSQNPRHKITKRGQNVTFRCDPISEHNRLYWYRQTLGQGPEFLTYFQNEAQLEKSRLLSDRFSAERPKGSFSTLEIQRTEQGDSAMYLCASSPGTGLNYGYTFGSGTRLTVV.

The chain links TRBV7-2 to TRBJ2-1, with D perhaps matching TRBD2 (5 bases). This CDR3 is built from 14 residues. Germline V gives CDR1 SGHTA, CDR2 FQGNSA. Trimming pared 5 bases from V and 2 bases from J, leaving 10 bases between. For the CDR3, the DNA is TGTGCCAGCAGCCCGGGGAATCCCTACAATGAGCAGTTCTTC. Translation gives CASSPGNPYNEQFF.

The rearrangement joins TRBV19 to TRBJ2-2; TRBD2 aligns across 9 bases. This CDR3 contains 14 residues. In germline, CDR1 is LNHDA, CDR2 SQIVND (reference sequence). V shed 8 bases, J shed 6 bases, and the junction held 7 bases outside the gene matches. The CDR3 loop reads CASYAGGTAGELFF. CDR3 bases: TGTGCCAGTTATGCGGGAGGGACCGCCGGGGAGCTGTTTTTT. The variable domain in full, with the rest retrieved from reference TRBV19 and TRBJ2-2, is DGGITQSPKYLFRKEGQNVTLSCEQNLNHDAMYWYRQDPGQGLRLIYYSQIVNDFQKGDIAEGYSVSREKKESFPLTVTSAQKNPTAFYLCASYAGGTAGELFFGEGSRLTVL.

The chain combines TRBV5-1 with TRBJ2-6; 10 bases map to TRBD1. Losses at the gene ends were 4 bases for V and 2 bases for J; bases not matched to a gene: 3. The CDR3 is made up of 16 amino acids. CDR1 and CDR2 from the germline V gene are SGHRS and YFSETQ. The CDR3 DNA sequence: TGCGCCAGCAGCCCGGACAGGGGGGCTGGGGCCAACGTCCTGACTTTC. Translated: CASSPDRGAGANVLTF.

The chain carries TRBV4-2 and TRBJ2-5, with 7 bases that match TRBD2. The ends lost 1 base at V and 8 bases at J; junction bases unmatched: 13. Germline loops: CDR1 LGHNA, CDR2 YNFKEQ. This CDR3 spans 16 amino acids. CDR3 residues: CASSQVLGTTKGTQYF. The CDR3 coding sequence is TGTGCCAGCAGCCAAGTTCTCGGGACTACTAAAGGCACCCAGTACTTC.

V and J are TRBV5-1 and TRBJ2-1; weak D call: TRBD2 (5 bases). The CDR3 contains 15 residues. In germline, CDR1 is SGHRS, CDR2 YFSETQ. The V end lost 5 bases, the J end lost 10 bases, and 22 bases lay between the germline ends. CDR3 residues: CASSFRLAGEREQFF. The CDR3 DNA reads TGCGCCAGCAGTTTTAGACTTGCCGGGGAAAGGGAGCAGTTCTTC.

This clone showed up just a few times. CDR3 in amino acids: CASSVWTGVSYEQYF. CDR3 nucleotides: TGCGCCAGCAGCGTTTGGACAGGGGTTAGCTACGAGCAGTACTTC. V and J are TRBV5-1 and TRBJ2-7; 9 nucleotides agree with TRBD1. Unmatched junction bases numbered 8, after V lost 4 bases and J lost 3 bases. The CDR3 is made up of 15 amino acids. Germline V gene sequence: CDR1 SGHRS, CDR2 YFSETQ.

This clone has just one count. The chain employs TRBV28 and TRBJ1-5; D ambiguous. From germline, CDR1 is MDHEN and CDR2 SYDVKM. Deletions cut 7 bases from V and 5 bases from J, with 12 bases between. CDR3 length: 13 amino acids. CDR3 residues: CASTVTSDQPQHF. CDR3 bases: TGTGCCAGCACTGTAACATCCGATCAGCCCCAGCATTTT.

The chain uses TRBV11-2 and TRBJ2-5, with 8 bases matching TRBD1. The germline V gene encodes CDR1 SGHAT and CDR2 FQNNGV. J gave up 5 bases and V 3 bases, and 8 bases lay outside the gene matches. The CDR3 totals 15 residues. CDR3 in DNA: TGTGCCAGCAGCTTTGGTTCGACAGGGGCCGAGACCCAGTACTTC. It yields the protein CASSFGSTGAETQYF.

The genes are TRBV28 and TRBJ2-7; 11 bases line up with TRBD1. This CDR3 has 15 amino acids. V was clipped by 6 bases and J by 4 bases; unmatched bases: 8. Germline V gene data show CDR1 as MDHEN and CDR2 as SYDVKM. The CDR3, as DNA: TGTGCCAGCAGCCCCCAGGGGACAGGGGGTTACGAGCAGTACTTC. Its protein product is CASSPQGTGGYEQYF.

The chain's CDR3 is CASGQGASGANVLTF. The CDR3 DNA reads TGTGCCAGCGGACAGGGGGCCTCTGGGGCCAACGTCCTGACTTTC. The chain has TRBV6-5 and TRBJ2-6; TRBD1 matches 11 bases. This CDR3 has 15 amino acids. The germline V gene has CDR1 MNHEY and CDR2 SVGAGI. After removal of 8 bases from V and 0 bases from J, the junction contained 0 bases not matched to a gene.

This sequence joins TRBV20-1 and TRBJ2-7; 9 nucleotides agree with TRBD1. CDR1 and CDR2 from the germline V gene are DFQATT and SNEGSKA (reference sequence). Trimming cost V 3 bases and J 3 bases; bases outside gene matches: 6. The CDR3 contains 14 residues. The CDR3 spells CSASRGTGNYEQYF. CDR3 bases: TGCAGTGCTAGTCGGGGGACAGGGAACTACGAGCAGTACTTC.

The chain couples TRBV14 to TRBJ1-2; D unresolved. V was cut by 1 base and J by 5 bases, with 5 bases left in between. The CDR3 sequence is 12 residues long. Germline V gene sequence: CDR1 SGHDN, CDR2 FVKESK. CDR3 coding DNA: TGTGCCAGCAGCCAAGCCCGGTATGGCTACACCTTC. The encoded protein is CASSQARYGYTF.

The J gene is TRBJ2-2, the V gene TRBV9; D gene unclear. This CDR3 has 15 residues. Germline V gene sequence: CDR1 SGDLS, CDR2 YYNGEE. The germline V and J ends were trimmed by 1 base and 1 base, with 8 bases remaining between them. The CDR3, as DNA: TGTGCCAGCAGCGTATTTACCAGGAACACCGGGGAGCTGTTTTTT. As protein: CASSVFTRNTGELFF.

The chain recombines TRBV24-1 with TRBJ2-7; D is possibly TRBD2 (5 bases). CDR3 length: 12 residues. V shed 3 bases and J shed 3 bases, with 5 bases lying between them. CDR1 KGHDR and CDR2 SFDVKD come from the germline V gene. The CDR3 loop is CATSDRGYEQYF. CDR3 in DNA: TGTGCCACCAGTGATCGGGGCTACGAGCAGTACTTC.